This T cell receptor (beta chain) was documented in a study of T cells in pancreatic ductal adenocarcinoma. The table came from immunoSEQ multiplex PCR; TCRdb's copy has only in-frame clones and leaves some out. The sample has about 29,000 clones, more than 90% seen once; the top ten hold less than 2.5%. The CDR3 sequence is 16 residues long. V was pared by 2 bases and J by 2 bases, with 5 bases of the junction left unmatched. Germline V CDR1 and CDR2: SGHVS, FQNEAQ. Surgery without prior neoadjuvant therapy was the treatment of the selected pancreatic ductal adenocarcinoma patients. The chain combines TRBV7-8 with TRBJ2-7, with 11 bases aligning to TRBD2. This clonotype was sampled from a human donor with pancreatic ductal adenocarcinoma. The specimen was PBMCs. The CDR3 DNA is TGTGCCAGCAGCTTAACTAGCGGGAGTGTCACCTACGAGCAGTACTTC. The encoded protein is CASSLTSGSVTYEQYF.